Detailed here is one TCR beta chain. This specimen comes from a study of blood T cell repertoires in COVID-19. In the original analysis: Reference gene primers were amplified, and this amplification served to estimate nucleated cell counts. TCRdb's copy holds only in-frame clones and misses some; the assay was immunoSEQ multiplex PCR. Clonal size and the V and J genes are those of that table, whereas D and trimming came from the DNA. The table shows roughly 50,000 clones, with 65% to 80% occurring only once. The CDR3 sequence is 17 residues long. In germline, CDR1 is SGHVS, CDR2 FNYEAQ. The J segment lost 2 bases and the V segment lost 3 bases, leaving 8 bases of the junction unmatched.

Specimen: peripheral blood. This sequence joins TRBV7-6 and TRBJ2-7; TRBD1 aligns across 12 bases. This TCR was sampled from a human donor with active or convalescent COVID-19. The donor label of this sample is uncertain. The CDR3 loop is CASSFHSGQGAAYEQYF. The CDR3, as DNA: TGTGCCAGCAGCTTTCATTCGGGACAGGGGGCAGCCTACGAGCAGTACTTC.